This T cell receptor beta chain derives from a study of cytomegalovirus exposure and HLA in healthy donors. The CDR3 totals 15 residues. Germline loops: CDR1 SGHRS, CDR2 YFSETQ. Trimming removed 6 bases from V and 6 bases from J; junction bases left unmatched: 7. Use of 60 Vbeta and 13 Jbeta primers characterized the PCR. Using immunoSEQ multiplex PCR, the repertoire was profiled, and TCRdb retains in-frame clones only, with some absent. The sample shows some 150,000 clones, about two thirds of them seen only once. V gene TRBV5-1 combines with J gene TRBJ2-2, with TRBD2 identical over 11 bases. The sequence derives from a man aged 35-49 years in good health and CMV-seronegative. The sample was PBMCs. In DNA, the CDR3 is TGCGCCAGCAATTCAGGACTAGCGGGTTCCGGGGAGCTGTTTTTT. Residues: CASNSGLAGSGELFF.